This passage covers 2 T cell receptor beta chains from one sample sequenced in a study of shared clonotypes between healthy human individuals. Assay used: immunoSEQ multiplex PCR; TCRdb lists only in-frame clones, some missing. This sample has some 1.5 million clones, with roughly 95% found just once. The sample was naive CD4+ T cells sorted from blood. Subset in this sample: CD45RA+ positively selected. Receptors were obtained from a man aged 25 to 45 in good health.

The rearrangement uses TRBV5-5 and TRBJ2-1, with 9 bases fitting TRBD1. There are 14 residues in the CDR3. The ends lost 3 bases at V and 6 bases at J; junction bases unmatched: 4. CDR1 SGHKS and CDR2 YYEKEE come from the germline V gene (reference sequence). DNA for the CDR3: TGTGCCAGCAGCTCGGGACAGGGAGGCAATGAGCAGTTCTTC. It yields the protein CASSSGQGGNEQFF.

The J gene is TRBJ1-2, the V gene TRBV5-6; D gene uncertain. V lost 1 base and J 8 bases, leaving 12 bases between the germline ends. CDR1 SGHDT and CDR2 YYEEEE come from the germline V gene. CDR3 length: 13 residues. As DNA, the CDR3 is TGTGCCAGCAGCTTGTTTGGCGTCGGGGGCTACACCTTC. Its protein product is CASSLFGVGGYTF.